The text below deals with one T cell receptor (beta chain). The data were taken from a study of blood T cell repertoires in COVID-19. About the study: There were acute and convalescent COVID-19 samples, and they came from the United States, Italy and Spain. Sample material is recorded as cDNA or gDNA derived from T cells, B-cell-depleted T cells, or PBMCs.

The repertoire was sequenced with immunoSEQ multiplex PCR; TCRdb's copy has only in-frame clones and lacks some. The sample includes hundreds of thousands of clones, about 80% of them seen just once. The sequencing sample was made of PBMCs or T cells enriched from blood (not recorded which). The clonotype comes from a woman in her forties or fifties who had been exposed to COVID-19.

CDR3 bases: TGCGCCAGCAGCTTGGGTTGGGGGGTCGGGACGGAACACGAGCAGTACTTC. Protein product: CASSLGWGVGTEHEQYF. The chain combines TRBV5-1 with TRBJ2-7; possible D gene TRBD2, 6 bases. The CDR3 is made up of 17 amino acids. V was shortened by 0 bases and J by 5 bases, with 21 bases between the two germline ends. Germline CDR1 is SGHRS and CDR2 is YFSETQ.